The rows below give T cell receptor beta chains drawn from one sample of a study of blood T cell repertoires in COVID-19. This table comes from immunoSEQ multiplex PCR, and its TCRdb copy is limited to in-frame clones, with some not included. The data show around 470,000 clones, with 80% to 95% seen just once and 0.6% to 0.7% held by the top ten. The source material was PBMCs or T cells enriched from blood (not recorded which). These TCRs come from a man between 18 and 29 years old who had recovered from COVID-19. Each CDR3 is given with its conserved first and last residue. The order of the fields is J gene, V gene, D gene, clone size, CDR3 DNA, CDR3 protein. The D gene is left open where the match is weak. Size values are once, few and many counts, or a class for expanded clones, and some rows have none.

TRBJ2-7 | TRBV5-1 | - | - | TGCGCCAGCGGAGAGAGGGGAGGTAGGGAGCAGTACTTC | CASGERGGREQYF
TRBJ2-7 | TRBV11-3 | TRBD1 | - | TGTGCCAGCAGCTCCAGGACAGGGGGGTCTATCGAGCAGTACTTC | CASSSRTGGSIEQYF
TRBJ2-7 | TRBV11-2 | - | - | TGTGCCAGCAGCGCCAGCTACGAGCAGTACTTC | CASSASYEQYF
TRBJ1-2 | TRBV5-1 | TRBD1 | - | TGCGCCAGCAGCGGCGGGACAGGGGTTGGTGGCTACACCTTC | CASSGGTGVGGYTF
TRBJ1-1 | TRBV28 | TRBD1 | - | TGTGCCAGCAGTTTGGGACAGGTTAACACTGAAGCTTTCTTT | CASSLGQVNTEAFF
TRBJ2-5 | TRBV10-3 | - | - | TGTGCCACCCTTGGAGGTTTCCAACAAGAGACCCAGTACTTC | CATLGGFQQETQYF
TRBJ1-4 | TRBV2 | - | - | TGTGCCAGCAGTGCCTGGGGGGGCACGGATGAAAAACTGTTTTTT | CASSAWGGTDEKLFF
TRBJ1-5 | TRBV28 | - | - | TGTGCCAGCAGGGCGGGGTATAGCAATCAGCCCCAGCATTTT | CASRAGYSNQPQHF
TRBJ1-2 | TRBV10-3 | - | - | TGTGCCATCACCGAGACAGGAGATCATGGCTACACCTTC | CAITETGDHGYTF
TRBJ2-1 | TRBV24-1 | - | - | TGTGCCACCAGTGACGGTAGGGGAATGGGGTACAATGAGCAGTTCTTC | CATSDGRGMGYNEQFF
TRBJ2-2 | TRBV6-5 | TRBD1 | - | TGTGCCAGCAGTTACCGGACAGGGCGCGGGGAGCTGTTTTTT | CASSYRTGRGELFF
TRBJ1-1 | TRBV19 | - | - | TGTGCCAGCGCAGTCAGGGGAGGGGTGTACACTGAAGCTTTCTTT | CASAVRGGVYTEAFF
TRBJ1-1 | TRBV14 | - | - | TGTGCCAGCAGCCAAGGGAGAGGACAGACGATGAACACTGAAGCTTTCTTT | CASSQGRGQTMNTEAFF
TRBJ2-1 | TRBV7-2 | TRBD2 | - | TGTGCCAGCAGCTTTATTGGACGGACTAGCGGGAGATCCAATGAGCAGTTCTTC | CASSFIGRTSGRSNEQFF
TRBJ1-6 | TRBV10-3 | TRBD1 | - | TGTGCCATCAGTGATCTCTCAGGGGGGCGGTCACCCCTCCACTTT | CAISDLSGGRSPLHF
TRBJ2-7 | TRBV12-3/TRBV12-4 | - | few | TGTGCCAGCAGTACAGGCTACGAGCAGTACTTC | CASSTGYEQYF
TRBJ2-1 | TRBV2 | - | - | TGTGCCAGCCGCGGGGTGAGCTCCTACAATGAGCAGTTCTTC | CASRGVSSYNEQFF